These 14 T cell receptor beta chains originate from one sample sequenced in a study of spatial heterogeneity in lung cancer (dated by TCRdb to about 2019). The label giving this sample's time point can be read as: sample taken at primary tumor resection. Whole RNA extracted from tumor and nontumor lung tissue, or from cryopreserved PBMC samples, was used for TCR sequencing without cell sorting. The library was built by means of 5' RACE. The instrument given in TCRdb is NextSeq 500. TCRdb redid the processing of the public reads, applying fastp at Q25 and MiXCR, and retained in-frame beta chains. Identical CDR3 proteins give one entry, which carries the most common genes and DNA. The sample table shows some 5,000 distinct CDR3 sequences, and 34% are seen once. About 3.8% of the sample rests with the top ten. The sequencing here drew on PBMCs, taken at surgery. The receptors here all came from a female donor with early-stage non-small cell lung cancer.

As to this clonotype: Because this beta chain is a stray read in a library intended to capture alpha chains, its abundance should not be given much weight. The J gene is TRBJ2-3, the V gene TRBV6-2 or TRBV6-3; D is unresolved. The CDR3 is made up of 13 amino acids. Trimming removed 3 bases at V and 2 bases at J, with 6 bases between. From germline, CDR1 is MNHEY and CDR2 SVGEGT. CDR3 in DNA: TGTGCCAGCAGTTATGGCTTCACAGATACGCAGTATTTT. Its protein is CASSYGFTDTQYF.

On this clonotype: A library prepared for alpha chains yielded this beta chain as an off-target read; its size is of little meaning. The rearrangement links TRBV20-1 to TRBJ2-3; the D gene is possibly TRBD2 (6 bases). Germline V gene lookup returns CDR1 DFQATT and CDR2 SNEGSKA (reference sequence). The CDR3 has 14 residues. Trimming took 7 bases from V and 2 from J, leaving 16 bases between them. CDR3 in amino acids: CSVAPRGITDTQYF. CDR3 in DNA: TGCAGTGTTGCCCCCCGGGGGATCACAGATACGCAGTATTTT.

On this clonotype itself: The size of this beta chain means little, since it is a stray read in a library made for alpha chains. The V call is TRBV19, the J call TRBJ2-2; no definite D call. V gave up 6 bases and J gave up 4 bases, with 12 bases separating them. CDR3 size: 14 residues. Looked up from germline, CDR1 is LNHDA and CDR2 is SQIVND (reference sequence). This CDR3 reads CASRSGQATGELFF. The CDR3 nucleotides are TGTGCCAGTAGATCCGGGCAGGCCACCGGGGAGCTGTTTTTT.

Comment on this clonotype: Little can be read into the size of this beta chain, an off-target read in a library designed for alpha chains. This chain connects TRBV30 to TRBJ2-5; a weak D match, TRBD1 (6 bases). The V gene's germline CDR1 is GTSNPN and CDR2 SVGIG (reference sequence). V was trimmed by 3 bases and J by 5 bases, leaving 19 bases between them. The CDR3 has 15 amino acids. CDR3 sequence (DNA): TGTGCCTGGAGCCCGCGCGGACAGCGAGGGGAGACCCAGTACTTC. The encoded protein is CAWSPRGQRGETQYF.

In the case of this clonotype: This beta chain is a stray sequence in a library constructed for alpha chains; its clone size is not meaningful. V and J are TRBV29-1 and TRBJ2-3; tentatively, D is TRBD1 or TRBD2 (5 bases each). The germline V gene has CDR1 SQVTM and CDR2 ANQGSEA. V lost 1 base and J lost 1, with 6 bases in between. This CDR3 region has 13 residues. The CDR3 here is CSVEVGGTDTQYF. Written as DNA, the CDR3 is TGCAGCGTTGAAGTGGGGGGCACAGATACGCAGTATTTT.

The table lists this clonotype with a count of one. A library made for alpha chains picked up this beta chain off target, so its size means little. The chain is built from TRBV11-2 and TRBJ2-5; D might be TRBD2 (5 bases). Looked up from germline, CDR1 is SGHAT and CDR2 is FQNNGV. The V end lost 4 bases, the J end lost 5 bases, and 20 bases lay between the germline ends. This CDR3 region has 16 residues. The CDR3 region has the DNA TGTGCCAGCAGCTCCAGTGGTCACGGGAAAGGGGAGACCCAGTACTTC. Its translation is CASSSSGHGKGETQYF. The full variable domain, completed using reference TRBV11-2 and TRBJ2-5, is EAGVAQSPRYKIIEKRQSVAFWCNPISGHATLYWYQQILGQGPKLLIQFQNNGVVDDSQLPKDRFSAERLKGVDSTLKIQPAKLEDSAVYLCASSSSGHGKGETQYFGPGTRLLVL.

This clonotype is deemed medium-sized. This beta chain is an unintended read in a library built for alpha chains; its size means little. The CDR3 here is CASRDRGPYEQYF. CDR3 in DNA: TGTGCCAGCCGCGACAGGGGCCCCTACGAGCAGTACTTC. This chain connects TRBV18 to TRBJ2-7; TRBD1 matches 8 bases. This CDR3 contains 13 residues. Germline CDR1 KGHSH, CDR2 LQKENI. J gave up 2 bases and V 8 bases, and 5 bases lay outside the gene matches.

Remarks on this clonotype: The library was designed around alpha chains, so this beta chain is a stray read whose abundance carries little weight. This sequence joins TRBV20-1 and TRBJ2-2; D is possibly TRBD1 or TRBD2 (5 bases each). The CDR3 is 15 residues long. V was pared by 5 bases and J by 1 base, with 14 bases between. CDR1 and CDR2 from the germline V gene are DFQATT and SNEGSKA (reference sequence). CDR3 protein: CSAESGTGNTGELFF. The CDR3 nucleotides read TGCAGTGCTGAGTCCGGGACGGGGAACACCGGGGAGCTGTTTTTT.

Of note for this clonotype: This beta chain is a stray sequence in a library constructed for alpha chains; its clone size is not meaningful. CDR3 in DNA: TGCGCCAGCAGCTCCTGGGGTACAGGTCTACGTGAGCAGTACTTC. It codes for CASSSWGTGLREQYF. The chain recombines TRBV5-1 with TRBJ2-7; possibly TRBD1 for D (5 bases). Germline V gives CDR1 SGHRS, CDR2 YFSETQ. Deletions cut 3 bases from V and 7 bases from J, with 20 bases between. The CDR3 has 15 amino acids.

A remark on this clonotype: For a library built for alpha chains, this beta chain is a stray read; little rests on its size. The CDR3 nucleotides are TGTGCCAGCAGCTTAGACAGGGCGCGTGAAGAGCTGTTTTTT. Amino acids: CASSLDRAREELFF. The chain uses TRBV7-2 and TRBJ2-2; D may be TRBD1 (6 bases). Germline V gene lookup returns CDR1 SGHTA and CDR2 FQGNSA. V lost 1 base and J 11 bases, leaving 14 bases between the germline ends. The CDR3 runs 14 residues.

Concerning this clonotype: The library was prepared for alpha chains; this beta chain is a stray read, so its frequency means little. The gene calls are TRBV28 and TRBJ2-3, with 12 bases fitting TRBD2. This CDR3 comprises 16 residues. Germline trimming cut 5 bases from V and 5 bases from J; bases unmatched to any gene: 8. The germline gives CDR1 MDHEN, CDR2 SYDVKM. CDR3 in DNA: TGTGCCAGCAGTCGCTCTAGCGGGGGGGCCCGAGATACGCAGTATTTT. Residues: CASSRSSGGARDTQYF.

This clonotype was seen a handful of times. This beta chain is a stray sequence in a library constructed for alpha chains; its clone size is not meaningful. The chain employs TRBV4-1 and TRBJ2-7; D is unclear. V was pared by 0 bases and J by 4 bases, with 10 bases between. CDR3 length: 14 amino acids. From germline, CDR1 is MGHRA and CDR2 YSYEKL. The CDR3 sequence: CASSQDRLYYEQYF. DNA for the CDR3: TGCGCCAGCAGCCAAGACAGGCTTTATTACGAGCAGTACTTC.

Notes on this clonotype: In a library made to pick up alpha chains, this beta chain is a stray read with a size that means little. The chain couples TRBV29-1 to TRBJ2-2, with a possible D match to TRBD1 (6 bases). The CDR3 runs to 14 residues. The V end was cut by 5 bases, the J end by 1 base, with 11 bases between. Germline V gene data show CDR1 as SQVTM and CDR2 as ANQGSEA. CDR3 amino acids: CSVLSGQNTGELFF. The CDR3 region has the DNA TGCAGCGTTCTGTCGGGACAGAACACCGGGGAGCTGTTTTTT.

This clonotype turned up a few times. Within a library made for alpha chains, this beta chain is off target, and its count is uninformative. V gene TRBV28 combines with J gene TRBJ2-3; D uncertain. CDR3 length: 14 amino acids. CDR1 is MDHEN and CDR2 is SYDVKM in the germline V gene. The germline V and J ends were trimmed by 1 base and 5 bases, with 10 bases remaining between them. The CDR3 DNA follows: TGTGCCAGCAGTTTATCCCGGATTCAAGATACGCAGTATTTT. As protein: CASSLSRIQDTQYF.